The 25 T cell receptor beta chains presented below share a single source sample, sequenced in a study of blood T cells in healthy people across ages. Together with a sample-barcoded 5' primer, a J-beta primer mix was included in a second PCR lasting about 7 to 12 cycles. TCRdb called the 5' RACE reads again in MiXCR, with one record for every CDR3 protein. Here the sample spans 1.5 million to 2 million distinct CDR3 sequences, 34% being singletons. The sample consisted of blood. These receptors came from a woman aged 25 to 45 in good health.

This clonotype was seen a handful of times. The chain is built from TRBV3-1 and TRBJ2-1; possible D gene TRBD2, 6 bases. Per germline, CDR1 LGHDT and CDR2 YNNKEL (reference sequence). This CDR3 spans 14 amino acids. V was trimmed by 5 bases and J by 6 bases, leaving 14 bases between them. The CDR3 DNA sequence: TGTGCCAGCAGCTCGCCCGGGAGTGGCAATGAGCAGTTCTTC. Translated, it gives CASSSPGSGNEQFF.

This chain links TRBV7-9 with TRBJ1-3; D not resolved. Germline assignment: CDR1 SEHNR and CDR2 FQNEAQ (reference sequence). The CDR3 is 14 residues long. V lost 2 bases to trimming and J lost 2 bases, with 7 bases between them. For the CDR3, the DNA is TGTGCCAGCAGCTTAATAGGGACTGGAAACACCATATATTTT. Translated, it gives CASSLIGTGNTIYF.

J is TRBJ1-6 and V is TRBV4-2, with a possible D match to TRBD1 (5 bases). Trimming stripped 0 bases from V and 9 bases from J, with 9 bases between. Germline V gene lookup returns CDR1 LGHNA and CDR2 YNFKEQ. The CDR3 runs to 14 residues. The CDR3 region has the DNA TGTGCCAGCAGCCAAGATGCCAGGGTTTCACCCCTCCACTTT. Its translation is CASSQDARVSPLHF.

This clonotype was counted only a few times. The chain uses TRBV4-1 and TRBJ2-2, with 12 bases lining up with TRBD2. This CDR3 is built from 16 residues. CDR1 is MGHRA and CDR2 is YSYEKL in the germline V gene. V was pared by 3 bases and J by 3 bases, with 2 bases of the junction left unmatched. The CDR3 is CASSHGLAGYTGELFF. The CDR3 nucleotides read TGCGCCAGCAGCCACGGACTAGCGGGGTACACCGGGGAGCTGTTTTTT.

Only a few counts were recorded for this clonotype. A read error may account for a junction end that differs from germline. The chain joins TRBV28 to TRBJ2-3; D possibly corresponds to TRBD1 (6 bases). In germline, CDR1 is MDHEN, CDR2 SYDVKM. The length of the CDR3 is 14 residues. The CDR3 DNA sequence: TGTGCCAACAGTTTTGACAGGAGCACAGATACGCAGTATTTT. Translating it yields CANSFDRSTDTQYF.

In this sample, this clonotype turned up many times. The chain has TRBV29-1 and TRBJ2-7; D might be TRBD2 (5 bases). The germline CDR1 and CDR2 sequences are SQVTM and ANQGSEA. This CDR3 is built from 11 residues. Trimming took 6 bases from V and 4 from J, leaving 10 bases between them. This chain's CDR3 is CSVGVPYEQYF. CDR3 bases: TGCAGCGTGGGAGTCCCTTACGAGCAGTACTTC.

This clonotype has a handful of counts. This chain connects TRBV29-1 to TRBJ2-1; 7 bases align to TRBD2. Trimming cost V 4 bases and J 10 bases; bases outside gene matches: 19. Looked up from germline, CDR1 is SQVTM and CDR2 is ANQGSEA. This CDR3 has 16 residues. Written as DNA, the CDR3 is TGCAGCGTTGTCTCCTTGGGCAGCTTAAGCGGGGCAGAGCAGTTCTTC. Translation gives CSVVSLGSLSGAEQFF.

This clonotype appeared a few times. This chain joins TRBV27 and TRBJ2-5; TRBD2 matches 8 bases. Gene TRBJ2-7 matches the end of the DNA better, so the J call may be wrong. Germline CDR1 is MNHEY and CDR2 is SMNVEV (reference sequence). This CDR3 region has 16 residues. CDR3 in amino acids: CASSLSNPAGDYEQYF. CDR3 nucleotides: TGTGCCAGCAGTTTATCGAACCCAGCGGGGGACTACGAGCAGTACTTC.

V is TRBV12-3 or TRBV12-4 and J is TRBJ2-5, with 9 bases identical to TRBD1. TRBJ2-7 matches the DNA end more closely, so the J call is doubtful. The CDR3 is 18 amino acids. CDR3 DNA sequence: TGTGCCAGCAGTTTGGGCGAGACCTTAGGACAGGGGAGTTACGAGCAGTACTTC. Translation: CASSLGETLGQGSYEQYF.

The table lists this clonotype with many counts. This sequence joins TRBV7-9 and TRBJ2-3, with TRBD2 matching over 10 bases. This CDR3 spans 16 amino acids. The ends lost 1 base at V and 1 base at J; junction bases unmatched: 2. Germline CDR1 SEHNR, CDR2 FQNEAQ (reference sequence). The CDR3 loop is CASSLVAGGRTDTQYF. The CDR3 DNA reads as TGTGCCAGCAGCTTAGTAGCGGGGGGTCGCACAGATACGCAGTATTTT.

This clonotype occurred a few times. J is TRBJ2-5 and V is TRBV7-3; TRBD1 matches 9 bases. Germline lookup yields CDR1 SGHTA and CDR2 FQGTGA. The CDR3 extends over 13 amino acids. V lost 8 bases and J lost 7; bases outside the gene matches: 8. The CDR3 DNA reads as TGTGCCAGCGGGCGGGACAGGGAGGGGACCCAGTACTTC. This gives the protein CASGRDREGTQYF.

V and J are TRBV6-1 and TRBJ2-3; D is ambiguous. There are 19 residues in the CDR3. Trimming cost V 5 bases and J 0 bases, with 24 bases left between them. The V gene's germline CDR1 is MNHNS and CDR2 SASEGT. The CDR3 sequence is CASSTPSARRGASTDTQYF. The DNA for the CDR3 is TGTGCCAGCAGTACACCGAGCGCACGGAGAGGAGCAAGCACAGATACGCAGTATTTT.

The chain has TRBV6-6 and TRBJ1-1, with 8 bases lining up with TRBD1. Germline loops: CDR1 MNHNY, CDR2 SVGAGI (reference sequence). The CDR3 runs to 16 residues. The V and J ends lost 2 bases and 1 base, in that order; junction bases with no gene match: 6. CDR3 sequence reads: CASSYRNRGANTEAFF. In DNA, the CDR3 is TGTGCCAGCAGTTACCGAAACAGGGGGGCGAACACTGAAGCTTTCTTT.

This clonotype was seen just once. One end of the junction fails to match germline, which may point to a read error. The chain links TRBV6-1 to TRBJ2-5, with D perhaps TRBD1 (6 bases). The CDR3 is 14 amino acids. The V gene's germline CDR1 is MNHNS and CDR2 SASEGT. CDR3 protein: CACRATGLRGTQYF. The CDR3 bases are TGTGCCTGCAGGGCAACAGGGCTACGGGGGACCCAGTACTTC.

The genes are TRBV6-5 and TRBJ2-7; TRBD1 matches at 10 bases. The V and J ends lost 5 bases and 2 bases, in that order; junction bases with no gene match: 9. CDR1 is MNHEY and CDR2 is SVGAGI in the germline V gene. This CDR3 region has 16 residues. CDR3 nucleotides: TGTGCCAGCAGTCGACCGGGACAGGGGACTGCCTACGAGCAGTACTTC. It specifies CASSRPGQGTAYEQYF.

This clonotype was seen a few times. This chain uses TRBV20-1 with TRBJ2-7; D assignment may be TRBD1 or TRBD2 (5 bases each). The length of the CDR3 is 10 residues. The V and J ends lost 5 bases and 9 bases respectively, with 11 bases between them. Germline CDR1 and CDR2: DFQATT and SNEGSKA (reference sequence). The CDR3: CSAPLGAQYF. CDR3 sequence (DNA): TGCAGTGCTCCTCTCGGGGCGCAGTACTTC.

The chain carries TRBV4-1 and TRBJ2-3; weak D call: TRBD2 (6 bases). The ends were cut back, 3 bases at V and 8 bases at J, with 12 bases in the middle. This CDR3 region has 13 residues. Germline lookup yields CDR1 MGHRA and CDR2 YSYEKL. The chain's CDR3 is CASSQASAGTQYF. DNA of the CDR3: TGCGCCAGCAGCCAGGCTAGCGCTGGTACGCAGTATTTT.

This clonotype was seen a handful of times. The chain recombines TRBV30 with TRBJ2-3; D possibly matches TRBD1 or TRBD2 (5 bases each). Germline lookup yields CDR1 GTSNPN and CDR2 SVGIG (reference sequence). The ends were cut back, 3 bases at V and 1 base at J, with 8 bases in the middle. The CDR3 spans 13 residues. The CDR3 sequence is CAWSQGRTDTQYF. The CDR3 coding sequence is TGTGCCTGGAGCCAGGGACGCACAGATACGCAGTATTTT.

The sample holds a few counts of this clonotype. J is TRBJ2-7 and V is TRBV14; 13 bases fit TRBD2. The CDR3 sequence is 16 residues long. Germline values: CDR1 SGHDN, CDR2 FVKESK. Unmatched junction bases numbered 7, after V lost 4 bases and J lost 4 bases. CDR3 nucleotide sequence: TGTGCCAGCAGCCTACGGACTAGCGGGAGAGTATACGAGCAGTACTTC. Amino acid sequence: CASSLRTSGRVYEQYF.

The chain carries TRBV3-1 and TRBJ1-4; no firm D call. The V end was cut by 6 bases, the J end by 7 bases, with 18 bases between. The CDR3 length is 15 residues. Germline V lookup: CDR1 LGHDT, CDR2 YNNKEL (reference sequence). For the CDR3, the DNA is TGTGCCAGCAGTCTCGCACGGACTGAGAGTGAAAAACTGTTTTTT. Translating gives CASSLARTESEKLFF.

This clonotype was detected only once. This may be a read error, as it is one base from a much larger clone. The chain joins TRBV7-2 to TRBJ2-7, with D unclear. Germline assignment: CDR1 SGHTA and CDR2 FQGNSA. CDR3 length: 13 amino acids. The CDR3 sequence: CVSSPRVSYEQYF. CDR3 coding DNA: TGTGTCAGCAGCCCTCGGGTCTCCTACGAGCAGTACTTC.

This clonotype was seen a handful of times. This chain connects TRBV30 to TRBJ1-2; D call uncertain. Germline assignment: CDR1 GTSNPN and CDR2 SVGIG (reference sequence). Trimming pared 0 bases from V and 4 bases from J, leaving 3 bases between. CDR3 size: 11 residues. CDR3 DNA sequence: TGTGCCTGGAGTGTCTTCTATGGCTACACCTTC. This sequence encodes CAWSVFYGYTF. Full variable domain (rest looked up from reference TRBV30 and TRBJ1-2): SQTIHQWPATLVQPVGSPLSLECTVEGTSNPNLYWYRQAAGRGLQLLFYSVGIGQISSEVPQNLSASRPQDRQFILSSKKLLLSDSGFYLCAWSVFYGYTFGSGTRLTVV.

The J gene is TRBJ2-5, the V gene TRBV20-1; weak D call: TRBD2 (5 bases). Germline loops: CDR1 DFQATT, CDR2 SNEGSKA (reference sequence). The CDR3 extends over 16 amino acids. V lost 1 base and J 0 bases, leaving 15 bases between the germline ends. CDR3 nucleotides: TGCAGTGCTAGAGGGGGAGATTTAATAAACCAAGAGACCCAGTACTTC. This translates into CSARGGDLINQETQYF.

In this sample, this clonotype turned up once. The genes are TRBV20-1 and TRBJ2-7; 9 nucleotides line up with TRBD1. The V segment lost 3 bases and the J segment 2 bases; nucleotides outside the gene matches: 8. This CDR3 is built from 15 residues. The germline gives CDR1 DFQATT, CDR2 SNEGSKA (reference sequence). For the CDR3, the DNA is TGCAGTGCTAGTCCAGGACAGGGGCGACCCTACGAGCAGTACTTC. Encoded protein: CSASPGQGRPYEQYF.

The V and J genes are TRBV5-1 and TRBJ2-5, with no clear D. The germline V gene encodes CDR1 SGHRS and CDR2 YFSETQ. The CDR3 contains 11 residues. Trimming cost V 2 bases and J 10 bases, with 9 bases left between them. The CDR3 DNA reads TGCGCCAGCAGCTTAGGACGCCTCCAGTACTTC. As protein: CASSLGRLQYF. Variable domain in full (rest from reference TRBV5-1 and TRBJ2-5): KAGVTQTPRYLIKTRGQQVTLSCSPISGHRSVSWYQQTPGQGLQFLFEYFSETQRNKGNFPGRFSGRQFSNSRSEMNVSTLELGDSALYLCASSLGRLQYFGPGTRLLVL.